Listed here are 9 T cell receptor beta chains from one sample, sequenced in a study of blood T cell repertoires in COVID-19. Here immunoSEQ multiplex PCR was the method, and the copy in TCRdb shows in-frame clones only, minus some. The sample lists about 150,000 clones; around 80% were seen once. The sequencing input was peripheral blood. The source of these receptors is a human donor with acute or convalescent COVID-19. The donor label of this sample is uncertain.

The J gene is TRBJ1-2, the V gene TRBV6-4, with TRBD1 as a possible D gene (5 bases). V was trimmed by 3 bases and J by 6 bases, leaving 8 bases between them. Germline assignment: CDR1 MRHNA and CDR2 SNTAGT. CDR3 length: 12 residues. CDR3 sequence reads: CASSEQGDGYTF. The DNA for the CDR3 is TGTGCCAGCAGTGAGCAGGGCGATGGCTACACCTTC.

This clone turned up a few times. The rearrangement links TRBV6-2 or TRBV6-3 to TRBJ1-6; the D gene is possibly TRBD1 (5 bases). The germline gives CDR1 MNHEY, CDR2 SVGEGT. This CDR3 comprises 14 residues. Deletions cut 3 bases from V and 9 bases from J, with 12 bases between. The CDR3, as DNA: TGTGCCAGCAGTTATTTCGGGGGTGGTTCACCCCTCCACTTT. Protein product: CASSYFGGGSPLHF.

The rearrangement links TRBV19 to TRBJ2-2; a possible D gene is TRBD1 (7 bases). The V end lost 7 bases, the J end lost 3 bases, and 18 bases lay between the germline ends. The CDR3 consists of 16 residues. Germline-derived CDR1 and CDR2 are LNHDA and SQIVND (reference sequence). This CDR3 is CASKTSRDSYTGELFF. The CDR3 coding sequence is TGTGCCAGTAAAACTAGCCGGGACAGTTACACCGGGGAGCTGTTTTTT.

The chain carries TRBV19 and TRBJ2-2, with a weak D call TRBD2 (6 bases). Trimming removed 4 bases at V and 6 bases at J, with 9 bases between. The length of the CDR3 is 13 residues. Looked up from germline, CDR1 is LNHDA and CDR2 is SQIVND (reference sequence). The CDR3 nucleotides read TGTGCCAGTAGTAGTCGGGACTCCGGGGAGCTGTTTTTT. This sequence encodes CASSSRDSGELFF.

This chain uses TRBV7-2 with TRBJ2-7; no definite D call. V lost 1 base, J lost 4 bases, and 14 bases lay in between. Germline V gene lookup returns CDR1 SGHTA and CDR2 FQGNSA. The CDR3 has 15 residues. CDR3: CASSLEAGQVYEQYF. CDR3 DNA sequence: TGTGCCAGCAGCTTAGAGGCTGGGCAGGTTTACGAGCAGTACTTC.

The chain couples TRBV19 to TRBJ1-2; 8 nucleotides line up with TRBD1. This CDR3 has 12 residues. The ends lost 6 bases at V and 8 bases at J; junction bases unmatched: 5. The germline V gene encodes CDR1 LNHDA and CDR2 SQIVND (reference sequence). CDR3 nucleotides: TGTGCCAGTAGCAGGGGGCTCGAGGGCTACACCTTC. This encodes CASSRGLEGYTF.

The chain is built from TRBV30 and TRBJ2-7, with 7 bases identical to TRBD1. With 1 base clipped from V and 4 bases from J, the junction kept 10 bases outside the gene matches. Germline V gene sequence: CDR1 GTSNPN, CDR2 SVGIG (reference sequence). This CDR3 contains 15 residues. The CDR3 is CAWSGGTGVGYEQYF. CDR3 coding DNA: TGTGCCTGGAGTGGGGGCACAGGGGTTGGTTACGAGCAGTACTTC.

The J gene is TRBJ2-1, the V gene TRBV10-3; D is perhaps TRBD2 (7 bases). The length of the CDR3 is 17 residues. Germline lookup yields CDR1 ENHRY and CDR2 SYGVKD. V gave up 8 bases and J gave up 7 bases, with 27 bases separating them. The DNA for the CDR3 is TGTGCCATCTCTGGGGCGGGGGCCCGGGGCCGCGGGAATGAGCAGTTCTTC. Amino acid sequence: CAISGAGARGRGNEQFF.

The chain joins TRBV6-5 to TRBJ1-2; no definite D call. Germline CDR1 is MNHEY and CDR2 is SVGAGI. Deletions cut 2 bases from V and 8 bases from J, with 9 bases between. The CDR3 loop spans 12 amino acids. The CDR3 here is CASSYRGWGYTF. CDR3 sequence (DNA): TGTGCCAGCAGTTACCGGGGTTGGGGCTACACCTTC.